A selection of T cell receptor beta chains follows, all from one sample in a study of blood T cell repertoires in COVID-19. Profiling relied on immunoSEQ multiplex PCR, and the TCRdb table lists in-frame clones only, not all of them. The table lists 140,000 or so clones, more than 65% of them singletons. Sequenced: peripheral blood. These receptors were obtained from a man in his 60s with acute or convalescent COVID-19. Both conserved end residues are part of each CDR3. The D gene is left open where the match is weak. Not every row has a clone size; where given, it reads once, few, many or a size class.

>TRBJ1-5|NA|TRBV2|TRBD1
CASSSTGARQPQHF
TGTGCCAGCAGTTCAACAGGGGCAAGGCAGCCCCAGCATTTT
>TRBJ2-4|NA|TRBV7-2|NA
CASAQWLAGDELNF
TGTGCCAGCGCCCAGTGGCTAGCAGGGGACGAGTTGAACTTC
>TRBJ2-7|once|TRBV6-2/TRBV6-3|TRBD2
CASSFPRTSATYEQYF
TGTGCCAGCAGTTTCCCACGGACTAGCGCGACCTACGAGCAGTACTTC
>TRBJ1-2|once|TRBV21-1|NA
CASRGTGNYGYTF
TGTGCCAGCAGGGGGACAGGTAACTATGGCTACACCTTC
>TRBJ1-5|NA|TRBV18|NA
CASSPQGSNQPQHF
TGTGCCAGCTCACCACAGGGGAGCAATCAGCCCCAGCATTTT
>TRBJ2-3|few|TRBV3-1/TRBV3-2|TRBD2
CASSQRGTSGRSADTQYF
TGTGCCAGCAGCCAGAGGGGGACTAGCGGGAGGAGCGCAGATACGCAGTATTTT
>TRBJ2-5|NA|TRBV7-3|NA
CASSLESSGPRKTQYF
TGTGCCAGCAGCTTAGAGTCTTCAGGGCCCCGGAAGACCCAGTACTTC
>TRBJ1-2|NA|TRBV6-5|TRBD1
CASIPGQGPNYGYTF
TGTGCCAGCATCCCCGGACAGGGGCCTAACTATGGCTACACCTTC
>TRBJ2-5|NA|TRBV18|TRBD1
CASSSDRAETQYF
TGTGCCAGCTCATCCGACAGGGCGGAGACCCAGTACTTC
>TRBJ2-7|once|TRBV5-1|NA
CASSDGQFYEQYF
TGCGCCAGCAGCGACGGACAGTTCTACGAGCAGTACTTC
>TRBJ2-2|NA|TRBV19|TRBD1
CATPVRQGAVYGTGELFF
TGTGCCACCCCTGTAAGACAGGGGGCAGTATATGGTACCGGGGAGCTGTTTTTT
>TRBJ1-3|NA|TRBV2|NA
CASRLQGGTNTIYF
TGTGCCAGCAGACTGCAGGGCGGTACGAACACCATATATTTT
>TRBJ2-5|NA|TRBV7-6|NA
CASSLMAGDTLETQYF
TGTGCCAGCAGCCTTATGGCGGGGGACACTTTGGAGACCCAGTACTTC
>TRBJ1-1|NA|TRBV5-4|NA
CASSSRTENTEAFF
TGTGCCAGCAGCTCCCGGACAGAAAACACTGAAGCTTTCTTT
>TRBJ2-1|NA|TRBV6-5|TRBD1
CASSSDREQFF
TGTGCCAGCAGTTCGGACAGGGAGCAGTTCTTC
>TRBJ2-2|NA|TRBV30|NA
CAWGGGTNTGELFF
TGTGCCTGGGGGGGAGGAACGAACACCGGGGAGCTGTTTTTT
>TRBJ2-3|NA|TRBV23-1|TRBD1
CASSQFGTGETDTQYF
TGCGCCAGCAGTCAATTCGGGACAGGGGAGACAGATACGCAGTATTTT
>TRBJ1-6|once|TRBV9|NA
CASSGGNSPLHF
TGTGCCAGCAGCGGAGGTAATTCACCCCTCCACTTT
>TRBJ1-1|few|TRBV28|TRBD1
CASSSGGQGRSAFF
TGTGCCAGCAGCTCCGGGGGACAGGGTCGCTCAGCTTTCTTT
>TRBJ2-3|NA|TRBV2|TRBD2
CASNHGTSGNPPGTDTQYF
TGTGCCAGCAACCATGGGACTAGCGGAAACCCCCCGGGCACAGATACGCAGTATTTT
>TRBJ1-1|NA|TRBV9|TRBD1
CASSPGTSGGIAFF
TGTGCCAGCAGCCCGGGGACCTCAGGGGGTATAGCTTTCTTT
>TRBJ2-5|NA|TRBV28|TRBD2
CASRTSGGAETQYF
TGTGCCAGCAGGACTAGCGGGGGCGCGGAGACCCAGTACTTC
>TRBJ1-5|NA|TRBV28|TRBD1
CASSYGTGVSGSNQPQHF
TGTGCCAGCAGTTACGGGACAGGGGTATCCGGAAGCAATCAGCCCCAGCATTTT
>TRBJ1-2|NA|TRBV30|NA
CAWSRAGKDYGYTF
TGTGCCTGGAGTAGGGCAGGGAAGGACTATGGCTACACCTTC
>TRBJ1-4|NA|TRBV4-2|NA
CASSQRTLSEKLFF
TGTGCCAGCAGCCAAAGGACTCTGAGTGAAAAACTGTTTTTT
>TRBJ2-1|NA|TRBV28|TRBD2
CASSLPTSGTYNEQFF
TGTGCCAGCAGTTTACCGACTAGCGGGACCTACAATGAGCAGTTCTTC